Below, 23 T cell receptor beta chains from the same sample are listed, as sequenced in a study of a mutant IDH1 vaccine in newly diagnosed glioma. Data came from immunoSEQ multiplex PCR; TCRdb stores just in-frame clones and leaves some out. This sample has about 53,000 clones; around 82% occur once, and the top ten carry 3% to 3.5%. Their antigen targets remain unknown. Time point here: week 5, during vaccination. The study gave 300 ug of mutant IDH1 20-mer peptide per vaccine dose, with topical imiquimod. This specimen consisted of PBMCs, obtained from a glioma patient whose treatment included an IDH1 peptide vaccine. All receptors come from a woman under 30 with glioma. Some clones in this sample may be carry-over from other donors' samples.

This chain uses TRBV30 with TRBJ1-2; D unresolved. The CDR3 consists of 11 residues. Trimming removed 5 bases at V and 14 bases at J, with 18 bases between. Germline assignment: CDR1 GTSNPN and CDR2 SVGIG (reference sequence). Here the CDR3 DNA reads TGTGCCTGGCTCCCCCTGGACGTCAATACCTTC. Its protein product is CAWLPLDVNTF. Based on the CDR3 plus reference TRBV30 and TRBJ1-2, the full variable domain is SQTIHQWPATLVQPVGSPLSLECTVEGTSNPNLYWYRQAAGRGLQLLFYSVGIGQISSEVPQNLSASRPQDRQFILSSKKLLLSDSGFYLCAWLPLDVNTFGSGTRLTVV.

About this clone: Other DNA sequences in the same sample also yield this CDR3. The V call is TRBV5-6, the J call TRBJ1-1; 8 nucleotides line up with TRBD1. The germline gives CDR1 SGHDT, CDR2 YYEEEE. After removal of 4 bases from V and 4 bases from J, the junction contained 9 bases not matched to a gene. The CDR3 covers 15 residues. The CDR3 DNA sequence: TGTGCCAGCAGCCCCTTACAGGGGGTGGGCACTGAAGCTTTCTTT. Its translation is CASSPLQGVGTEAFF.

This clone came up a few times. The chain carries TRBV6-1 and TRBJ1-6; no clear D gene. This CDR3 comprises 15 residues. Trimming took off 1 base at V and 3 bases at J, with 7 bases between the two ends. Germline lookup yields CDR1 MNHNS and CDR2 SASEGT. CDR3 amino acids: CASSEGTFYNSPLHF. The CDR3 DNA sequence: TGTGCCAGCAGTGAAGGGACCTTCTATAATTCACCCCTCCACTTT.

CDR3 in amino acids: CASSSHGLAGISYEQYF. The CDR3, as DNA: TGTGCCAGCAGCTCCCACGGACTAGCGGGTATTTCGTACGAGCAGTACTTC. The chain carries TRBV11-2 and TRBJ2-7; 11 nucleotides line up with TRBD2. The CDR3 spans 17 residues. The V segment lost 4 bases and the J segment 4 bases; nucleotides outside the gene matches: 12. CDR1 SGHAT and CDR2 FQNNGV come from the germline V gene.

This clone was picked up a small number of times. CDR3 region: CASSDGRGWGNEKLFF. The CDR3 bases are TGCGCCAGCAGTGATGGCAGGGGGTGGGGTAATGAAAAACTGTTTTTT. This chain uses TRBV10-1 with TRBJ1-4; the match to TRBD1 covers 7 bases. The ends lost 3 bases at V and 4 bases at J; junction bases unmatched: 8. Germline-derived CDR1 and CDR2 are WNHNN and SYGVQD (reference sequence). The CDR3 has 16 residues.

The rearrangement uses TRBV10-3 and TRBJ2-7; the match to TRBD2 covers 8 bases. Germline CDR1 ENHRY, CDR2 SYGVKD. Trimming took 8 bases from V and 3 from J; bases not matched to a gene: 6. The CDR3 has 13 amino acids. Written as DNA, the CDR3 is TGTGCCATCCAACTAGCGGCCCACTACGAGCAGTACTTC. It specifies CAIQLAAHYEQYF.

The chain combines TRBV11-3 with TRBJ1-4; D might be TRBD1 (5 bases). Per the germline V gene, CDR1 is SGHNT and CDR2 is YENEEA. V dropped 6 bases and J dropped 0 bases, with 11 bases sitting between them. This CDR3 contains 15 residues. The CDR3 DNA follows: TGTGCCAGCAGGACCCAGGGAGCAACTAATGAAAAACTGTTTTTT. As protein: CASRTQGATNEKLFF.

V usage is TRBV5-6 and J usage is TRBJ2-3; tentatively, D is TRBD2 (6 bases). Germline V lookup: CDR1 SGHDT, CDR2 YYEEEE. CDR3 length: 16 residues. V lost 4 bases and J 0 bases, leaving 15 bases between the germline ends. The DNA for the CDR3 is TGTGCCAGCAGCCCACTGCGGGGTGCTAGCACAGATACGCAGTATTTT. Translated: CASSPLRGASTDTQYF.

The genes are TRBV5-1 and TRBJ2-1; TRBD2 matches at 8 bases. J gave up 0 bases and V 0 bases, and 8 bases lay outside the gene matches. This CDR3 contains 18 residues. Germline values: CDR1 SGHRS, CDR2 YFSETQ. The CDR3 loop reads CASSLVTTSGASYNEQFF. The CDR3, as DNA: TGCGCCAGCAGCTTGGTTACTACTAGCGGCGCCTCCTACAATGAGCAGTTCTTC.

As for this clone: One end of the junction does not line up with germline, which may come from a read error. The chain combines TRBV10-3 with TRBJ2-7, with D perhaps matching TRBD2 (5 bases). CDR1 is ENHRY and CDR2 is SYGVKD in the germline V gene. The CDR3 is 14 residues long. The CDR3 reads CAINEGLSSYEQYF. The CDR3 DNA sequence: TGTGCCATCAATGAGGGATTGAGCTCCTACGAGCAGTACTTC.

V gene TRBV9 combines with J gene TRBJ1-4; D remains unclear. This CDR3 has 16 amino acids. V lost 1 base and J 6 bases, leaving 16 bases between the germline ends. CDR1 is SGDLS, CDR2 YYNGEE, per germline. CDR3 loop: CASSVPPPWAYEKLFF. DNA for the CDR3: TGTGCCAGCAGCGTACCCCCGCCGTGGGCCTATGAAAAACTGTTTTTT. The full variable domain, with the rest looked up from reference TRBV9 and TRBJ1-4, is DSGVTQTPKHLITATGQRVTLRCSPRSGDLSVYWYQQSLDQGLQFLIQYYNGEERAKGNILERFSAQQFPDLHSELNLSSLELGDSALYFCASSVPPPWAYEKLFFGSGTQLSVL.

The chain joins TRBV4-2 to TRBJ2-6; TRBD2 is a possible D gene (6 bases). The germline gives CDR1 LGHNA, CDR2 YNFKEQ. The CDR3 spans 16 residues. V lost 0 bases, J lost 0 bases, and 6 bases lay in between. The CDR3 bases are TGTGCCAGCAGCCAAGAGGGGGGCTCTGGGGCCAACGTCCTGACTTTC. Translating it yields CASSQEGGSGANVLTF.

CDR3 nucleotide sequence: TGTGCCATCAGTCCAGAGACCTACGAGCAGTACTTC. Protein sequence: CAISPETYEQYF. The chain carries TRBV10-3 and TRBJ2-7, with D hard to call. V shed 5 bases and J shed 2 bases, with 7 bases lying between them. This CDR3 comprises 12 residues. CDR1 and CDR2 (germline): ENHRY, SYGVKD.

J is TRBJ1-4 and V is TRBV7-9; 8 positions match TRBD1. The CDR3 consists of 15 residues. Germline assignment: CDR1 SEHNR and CDR2 FQNEAQ (reference sequence). V was clipped by 2 bases and J by 8 bases; unmatched bases: 7. CDR3 bases: TGTGCCAGCAGCTTACGAGGACAGGGCCGGGAAAAACTGTTTTTT. As protein: CASSLRGQGREKLFF.

The chain links TRBV6-6 to TRBJ1-5, with 7 bases fitting TRBD1. The ends lost 2 bases at V and 3 bases at J; junction bases unmatched: 7. Germline V lookup: CDR1 MNHNY, CDR2 SVGAGI (reference sequence). The CDR3 length is 16 residues. CDR3 in amino acids: CASSYPTTGINQPQHF. CDR3 bases: TGTGCCAGCAGTTACCCGACGACAGGGATCAATCAGCCCCAGCATTTT.

This chain joins TRBV10-3 and TRBJ1-4; TRBD1 matches 8 bases. CDR1 is ENHRY and CDR2 is SYGVKD in the germline V gene. The CDR3 runs to 14 residues. Trimming took 4 bases from V and 8 from J; bases not matched to a gene: 6. CDR3 nucleotides: TGTGCCATCAGTGGAGGACAGGGTAGCGAAAAACTGTTTTTT. The encoded protein is CAISGGQGSEKLFF.

V usage is TRBV5-1 and J usage is TRBJ1-1; D perhaps matches TRBD1 (5 bases). CDR3 length: 11 amino acids. CDR1 is SGHRS and CDR2 is YFSETQ in the germline V gene. Trimming took 5 bases from V and 11 from J, leaving 13 bases between them. Written as DNA, the CDR3 is TGCGCCAGCAGGGGGGGGGTGTTCGCTTTCTTT. It is translated as CASRGGVFAFF.

The rearrangement links TRBV29-1 to TRBJ1-2, with TRBD1 matching over 7 bases. V lost 3 bases, J lost 2 bases, and 6 bases stayed unmatched. The CDR3 consists of 14 residues. The germline V gene encodes CDR1 SQVTM and CDR2 ANQGSEA. The CDR3 DNA sequence: TGCAGCGTTGATAAGGGAGGGGGCAACTATGGCTACACCTTC. Amino acid sequence: CSVDKGGGNYGYTF.

The chain recombines TRBV20-1 with TRBJ1-1; D remains ambiguous. This CDR3 comprises 11 residues. Germline values: CDR1 DFQATT, CDR2 SNEGSKA (reference sequence). V lost 5 bases, J lost 3 bases, and 7 bases lay in between. The CDR3 spells CSAQLDTEAFF. The CDR3 DNA reads as TGCAGTGCTCAGCTTGACACTGAAGCTTTCTTT.

This chain uses TRBV12-5 with TRBJ2-7, with TRBD2 matching over 10 bases. The germline V gene encodes CDR1 LGHNT and CDR2 FRNRAP. The J segment lost 1 base and the V segment lost 6 bases, leaving 3 bases of the junction unmatched. The CDR3 is made up of 14 amino acids. The chain's CDR3 is CASGRTSGSYEQYF. DNA for the CDR3: TGTGCTAGTGGCCGGACTAGCGGATCCTACGAGCAGTACTTC.

The chain links TRBV19 to TRBJ2-7; 9 nucleotides agree with TRBD1. Germline V lookup: CDR1 LNHDA, CDR2 SQIVND (reference sequence). The V gene end was trimmed by 6 bases and the J gene end by 1 base; junction bases not matched to a gene: 4. The CDR3 extends over 14 amino acids. CDR3 coding DNA: TGTGCCAGTAGGGGACAGGGAGGATCCTACGAGCAGTACTTC. Its protein is CASRGQGGSYEQYF.

This clone occurred a few times. The V and J genes are TRBV6-6 and TRBJ1-1; D unclear. From germline, CDR1 is MNHNY and CDR2 SVGAGI (reference sequence). This CDR3 has 14 amino acids. The germline V and J ends were trimmed by 6 bases and 0 bases, with 11 bases remaining between them. Here the CDR3 reads CASSRGRMNTEAFF. CDR3 in DNA: TGTGCCAGCAGCCGTGGACGGATGAACACTGAAGCTTTCTTT.

In its sample, this clone was seen once. V is TRBV6-5 and J is TRBJ1-2; D possibly corresponds to TRBD1 (5 bases). Trimming stripped 0 bases from V and 6 bases from J, with 11 bases between. The CDR3 length is 14 residues. CDR1 and CDR2 from the germline V gene are MNHEY and SVGAGI. DNA for the CDR3: TGTGCCAGCAGTTACTCGCGGGGGTCGGATGGCTACACCTTC. Residues: CASSYSRGSDGYTF.